This T cell receptor (beta chain) was observed in a study of a mutant IDH1 vaccine in newly diagnosed glioma. Study overall: Sex distribution of treated patients was about 62% male and roughly 40% female; mean age was roughly 37 years.

TCRdb's table, derived via immunoSEQ multiplex PCR, lists solely in-frame clones and lacks some. The data contain approximately 52,000 clones, 60% to 85% of them seen just once; the ten biggest clones take up 1.5% to 2%. The germline CDR1 and CDR2 sequences are MNHNS and SASEGT. This CDR3 region has 15 residues. V lost 4 bases, J lost 4 bases, and 16 bases lay in between. The time point was: baseline, week 1 (first vaccination visit). Stated treatment: pre-vaccination baseline after standard-of-care therapy. The clonotype originates from a woman aged 40-49 years with glioma. The specimen comprised PBMCs, sampled from a glioma patient treated with radiotherapy, temozolomide or both. J is TRBJ1-1 and V is TRBV6-1, with unresolved D. CDR3 protein: CASSVRENVGTEAFF. The CDR3 DNA reads as TGTGCCAGCAGTGTGAGGGAGAACGTGGGCACTGAAGCTTTCTTT.